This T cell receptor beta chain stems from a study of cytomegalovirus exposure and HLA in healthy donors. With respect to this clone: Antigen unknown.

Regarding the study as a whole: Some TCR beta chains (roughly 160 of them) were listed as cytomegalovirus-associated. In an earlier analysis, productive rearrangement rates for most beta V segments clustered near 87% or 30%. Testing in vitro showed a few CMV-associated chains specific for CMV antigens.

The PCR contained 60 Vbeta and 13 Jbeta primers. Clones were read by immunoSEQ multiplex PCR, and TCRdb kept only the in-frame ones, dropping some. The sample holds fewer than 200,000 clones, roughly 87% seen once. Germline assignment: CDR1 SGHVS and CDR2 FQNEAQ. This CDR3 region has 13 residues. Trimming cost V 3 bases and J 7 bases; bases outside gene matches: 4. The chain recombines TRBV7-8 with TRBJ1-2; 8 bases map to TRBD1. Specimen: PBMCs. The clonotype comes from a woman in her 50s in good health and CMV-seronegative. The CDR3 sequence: CASSFDRGAGYTF. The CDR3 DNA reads TGTGCCAGCAGCTTTGACAGGGGAGCTGGCTACACCTTC.